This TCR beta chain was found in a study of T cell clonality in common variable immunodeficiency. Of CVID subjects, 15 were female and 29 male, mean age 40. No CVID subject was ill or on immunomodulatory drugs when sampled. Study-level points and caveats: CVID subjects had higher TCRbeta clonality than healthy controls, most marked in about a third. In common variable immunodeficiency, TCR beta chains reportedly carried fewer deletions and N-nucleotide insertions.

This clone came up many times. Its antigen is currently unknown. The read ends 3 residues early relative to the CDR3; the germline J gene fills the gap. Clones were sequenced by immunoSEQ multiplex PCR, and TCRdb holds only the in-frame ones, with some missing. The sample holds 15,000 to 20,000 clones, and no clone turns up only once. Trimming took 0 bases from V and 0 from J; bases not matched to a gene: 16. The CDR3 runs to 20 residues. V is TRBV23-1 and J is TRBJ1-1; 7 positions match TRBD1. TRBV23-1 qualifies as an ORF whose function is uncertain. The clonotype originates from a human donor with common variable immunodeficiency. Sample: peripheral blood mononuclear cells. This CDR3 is CASSQSLIRTGIFMNTEAFF. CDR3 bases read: TGCGCCAGCAGTCAATCCTTAATCCGGACAGGTATATTCATGAACACTGAA.